The source of this TCR beta chain is a study of identical twins. Broader study findings: Out-of-frame beta chain sequences displayed weaker excess sharing between twins. Fewer insertions characterized abundant cord blood beta clonotypes, whereas memory repertoires showed none. Twin sharing of out-of-frame TCR alpha was underestimated by models in monozygotic pairs.

This clonotype was recorded a few times. The antigen is unknown. A universal primer site came from template switching; cDNA carried unique molecular identifiers. MiXCR was run by TCRdb on the 5' RACE reads, yielding one entry per CDR3 protein. The sample contains approximately 240,000 distinct CDR3 sequences, over 13% of which appear only once. V was pared by 4 bases and J by 12 bases, with 14 bases of the junction left unmatched. Germline V lookup: CDR1 SEHNR, CDR2 FQNEAQ (reference sequence). This CDR3 contains 15 residues. J is TRBJ2-1 and V is TRBV7-9, with 8 bases matching TRBD1. The sample was memory (CD45RO+) T cells sorted from blood. The TCR was taken from a woman younger than 35 in good health. The DNA for the CDR3 is TGTGCCAGCAGCTCTGCACCGGGACAGGCCCCAGGGCAGTTCTTC. The encoded protein is CASSSAPGQAPGQFF.